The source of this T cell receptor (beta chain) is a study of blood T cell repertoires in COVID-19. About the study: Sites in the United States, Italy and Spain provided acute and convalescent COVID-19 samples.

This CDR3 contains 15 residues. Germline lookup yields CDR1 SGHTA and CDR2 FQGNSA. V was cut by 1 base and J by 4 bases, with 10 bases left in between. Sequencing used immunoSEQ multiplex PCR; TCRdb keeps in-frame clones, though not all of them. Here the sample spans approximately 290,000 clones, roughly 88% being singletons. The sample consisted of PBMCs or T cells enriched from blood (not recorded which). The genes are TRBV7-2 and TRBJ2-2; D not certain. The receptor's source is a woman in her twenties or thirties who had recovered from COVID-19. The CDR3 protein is CASSLEPAATGELFF. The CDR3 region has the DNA TGTGCCAGCAGCTTAGAGCCCGCCGCCACCGGGGAGCTGTTTTTT.